This passage covers 21 T cell receptor beta chains from one sample sequenced in a study of cytomegalovirus exposure and HLA in healthy donors. The PCR had 60 Vbeta and 13 Jbeta primers. Some clones are missing from TCRdb's copy, which holds only in-frame ones; the method was immunoSEQ multiplex PCR. The sample consists of 130,000 to 150,000 clones, about three quarters of them appearing once. The sample consisted of PBMCs. The receptors stem from a male donor in good health and CMV-seronegative.

This clone was counted once. CDR3 DNA sequence: TGTGCCAGCAGCAGAGAGGGGGGGGCAAAGCAGCCCCAGCATTTT. Translation gives CASSREGGAKQPQHF. V gene TRBV6-5 combines with J gene TRBJ1-5; maybe TRBD1 (6 bases). The V gene lost 6 bases and the J gene lost 7 bases, with 19 bases spanning the gap. Germline CDR1 is MNHEY and CDR2 is SVGAGI. The CDR3 sequence is 15 residues long.

The rearrangement uses TRBV4-3 and TRBJ2-1; 14 nucleotides line up with TRBD2. The CDR3 extends over 16 amino acids. The germline V gene encodes CDR1 LGHNA and CDR2 YSLEER. With V trimmed by 4 bases and J by 8 bases, 7 bases remained unmatched. Written as DNA, the CDR3 is TGCGCCAGCAGCCCTAGGGGGACTAGCGGGAGTCATGAGCAGTTCTTC. It translates to CASSPRGTSGSHEQFF.

The chain links TRBV5-1 to TRBJ1-6; D remains ambiguous. Trimming cost V 7 bases and J 1 base, with 12 bases left between them. This CDR3 region has 15 residues. Looked up from germline, CDR1 is SGHRS and CDR2 is YFSETQ. The CDR3 is CASHSTGSYNSPLHF. CDR3 in DNA: TGCGCCAGCCACAGCACGGGGTCCTATAATTCACCCCTCCACTTT.

This clone was found a few times. CDR3 coding DNA: TGTGCCAGCAGCTTAGTAGCGGGAGGGCCCGAGACCCAGTACTTC. It is translated as CASSLVAGGPETQYF. The J gene is TRBJ2-5, the V gene TRBV11-2; the match to TRBD2 covers 11 bases. With 1 base clipped from V and 5 bases from J, the junction kept 3 bases outside the gene matches. Germline loops: CDR1 SGHAT, CDR2 FQNNGV. The CDR3 length is 15 residues.

This chain links TRBV4-1 with TRBJ2-7, with TRBD2 matching 11 bases. V lost 0 bases and J lost 2; bases outside the gene matches: 3. The CDR3 consists of 16 residues. Germline-derived CDR1 and CDR2 are MGHRA and YSYEKL. The CDR3: CASSQEGGLAAYEQYF. As DNA, the CDR3 is TGCGCCAGCAGCCAAGAGGGGGGACTAGCGGCCTACGAGCAGTACTTC.

This chain joins TRBV27 and TRBJ2-1; TRBD2 matches 8 bases. CDR1 and CDR2 (germline): MNHEY, SMNVEV (reference sequence). CDR3 length: 16 residues. V gave up 5 bases and J gave up 7 bases; unmatched junction bases: 13. The CDR3: CASSPGTSGTGNEQFF. As DNA, the CDR3 is TGTGCCAGCAGTCCCGGGACTAGTGGGACGGGGAATGAGCAGTTCTTC.

The genes are TRBV27 and TRBJ1-2; D gene unclear. From germline, CDR1 is MNHEY and CDR2 SMNVEV (reference sequence). Trimming pared 3 bases from V and 2 bases from J, leaving 13 bases between. The CDR3 contains 15 residues. CDR3 DNA sequence: TGTGCCAGCAGTTTCACGGTGGCGGGAAACTATGGCTACACCTTC. Its translation is CASSFTVAGNYGYTF.

The chain combines TRBV7-9 with TRBJ2-3; TRBD1 aligns across 7 bases. Germline V gives CDR1 SEHNR, CDR2 FQNEAQ (reference sequence). Unmatched junction bases numbered 2, after V lost 1 base and J lost 7 bases. CDR3 length equals 13 residues. Here the CDR3 reads CASSLGQGYTQYF. In nucleotides, the CDR3 is TGTGCCAGCAGCTTAGGACAGGGTTATACGCAGTATTTT.

The chain couples TRBV15 to TRBJ1-5; 11 bases line up with TRBD1. The ends lost 1 base at V and 0 bases at J; junction bases unmatched: 8. Germline V CDR1 and CDR2: LNHNV, YYDKDF (reference sequence). This CDR3 spans 19 amino acids. CDR3 bases: TGTGCCACCAGCAGAGCTCCCGGGACAGGGGGTCTTAGCAATCAGCCCCAGCATTTT. It codes for CATSRAPGTGGLSNQPQHF.

V is TRBV5-1 and J is TRBJ2-1; 14 bases are shared with TRBD2. Germline V CDR1 and CDR2: SGHRS, YFSETQ. The CDR3 extends over 17 amino acids. Unmatched junction bases numbered 6, after V lost 0 bases and J lost 7 bases. CDR3 bases: TGCGCCAGCAGCTTGGCCTCTGGACTAGCGGGAGGAAATGAGCAGTTCTTC. This sequence encodes CASSLASGLAGGNEQFF.

This chain connects TRBV5-1 to TRBJ1-2; unclear D gene. The CDR3 sequence is 16 residues long. Trimming removed 0 bases at V and 8 bases at J, with 20 bases between. Germline V gene sequence: CDR1 SGHRS, CDR2 YFSETQ. CDR3 protein: CASSLESGFVTYGYTF. The CDR3 nucleotides are TGCGCCAGCAGCTTGGAAAGCGGATTTGTAACGTACGGCTACACCTTC. The full variable domain, in which reference TRBV5-1 and TRBJ1-2 provide the parts outside the CDR3, is KAGVTQTPRYLIKTRGQQVTLSCSPISGHRSVSWYQQTPGQGLQFLFEYFSETQRNKGNFPGRFSGRQFSNSRSEMNVSTLELGDSALYLCASSLESGFVTYGYTFGSGTRLTVV.

V gene TRBV15 combines with J gene TRBJ2-6, with TRBD1 identical over 8 bases. The germline gives CDR1 LNHNV, CDR2 YYDKDF (reference sequence). CDR3 length equals 19 residues. J lost 1 base, V lost 0 bases, and 8 bases had no gene match. The CDR3 bases are TGTGCCACCAGCAGAGATCGGGGACAGGACAATTCTGGGGCCAACGTCCTGACTTTC. It translates to CATSRDRGQDNSGANVLTF. The whole variable domain, remainder taken from reference TRBV15 and TRBJ2-6, is DAMVIQNPRYQVTQFGKPVTLSCSQTLNHNVMYWYQQKSSQAPKLLFHYYDKDFNNEADTPDNFQSRRPNTSFCFLDIRSPGLGDTAMYLCATSRDRGQDNSGANVLTFGAGSRLTVL.

This chain connects TRBV5-1 to TRBJ2-1; maybe TRBD2 (6 bases). This CDR3 has 17 residues. Deletions cut 3 bases from V and 5 bases from J, with 21 bases between. Germline assignment: CDR1 SGHRS and CDR2 YFSETQ. The CDR3 is CASSSGGRAGVNNEQFF. CDR3 nucleotides: TGCGCCAGCAGCTCCGGCGGGCGAGCGGGCGTTAACAATGAGCAGTTCTTC.

In this sample, this clone turned up once. V gene TRBV7-8 combines with J gene TRBJ2-6; D is uncertain. V was cut by 0 bases and J by 0 bases, with 15 bases left in between. The germline CDR1 and CDR2 sequences are SGHVS and FQNEAQ. The CDR3 has 19 amino acids. The CDR3 loop is CASSLALGGRTSGANVLTF. The CDR3 DNA sequence: TGTGCCAGCAGCTTAGCGTTAGGCGGAAGAACCTCTGGGGCCAACGTCCTGACTTTC.

This rearrangement joins TRBV19 to TRBJ1-2; maybe TRBD1 (6 bases). Germline V gene data show CDR1 as LNHDA and CDR2 as SQIVND (reference sequence). Trimming cost V 7 bases and J 2 bases, with 14 bases left between them. This CDR3 contains 14 residues. The CDR3, as DNA: TGTGCCAGTAAGGACAGACCGAAGAACTATGGCTACACCTTC. Encoded protein: CASKDRPKNYGYTF. Full variable domain (missing parts from reference TRBV19 and TRBJ1-2): DGGITQSPKYLFRKEGQNVTLSCEQNLNHDAMYWYRQDPGQGLRLIYYSQIVNDFQKGDIAEGYSVSREKKESFPLTVTSAQKNPTAFYLCASKDRPKNYGYTFGSGTRLTVV.

The chain uses TRBV5-6 and TRBJ1-6; D may be TRBD1 (5 bases). The CDR3 sequence is 14 residues long. Germline CDR1 SGHDT, CDR2 YYEEEE. Trimming removed 4 bases from V and 5 bases from J, with 10 bases in between. CDR3 coding DNA: TGTGCCAGCAGCCTCGGGACTAATAATTCACCCCTCCACTTT. Protein: CASSLGTNNSPLHF.

The chain has TRBV27 and TRBJ2-1; 10 positions match TRBD2. Unmatched junction bases numbered 3, after V lost 3 bases and J lost 4 bases. CDR1 and CDR2 from the germline V gene are MNHEY and SMNVEV (reference sequence). The CDR3 sequence is 15 residues long. The CDR3: CASSLGSGGYNEQFF. CDR3 coding DNA: TGTGCCAGCAGTTTGGGTAGCGGGGGGTACAATGAGCAGTTCTTC.

The sample holds a few counts of this clone. The chain combines TRBV4-2 with TRBJ2-7, with no clear D. This CDR3 comprises 17 residues. Deletions cut 6 bases from V and 3 bases from J, with 24 bases between. The germline V gene has CDR1 LGHNA and CDR2 YNFKEQ. The CDR3 DNA reads as TGTGCCAGCAGTCAACAAATGTCACGGAGCCAACACTACGAGCAGTACTTC. Its protein is CASSQQMSRSQHYEQYF.

This clone was picked up one time. Additional DNA sequences in this sample encode the identical CDR3. This chain connects TRBV19 to TRBJ2-7; D is possibly TRBD2 (6 bases). This CDR3 is 14 amino acids long. Germline CDR1 reads LNHDA; CDR2 reads SQIVND (reference sequence). V was cut by 3 bases and J by 0 bases, with 9 bases left in between. The CDR3 region is CASSIGGSSYEQYF. Written as DNA, the CDR3 is TGTGCCAGTAGTATTGGAGGGAGCTCCTACGAGCAGTACTTC.

The CDR3 nucleotides are TGTGCCAGCAGTTCGGGAGACTCCTACGAGCAGTACTTC. Protein product: CASSSGDSYEQYF. The V call is TRBV6-6, the J call TRBJ2-7, with D possibly being TRBD2 (6 bases). The V and J ends lost 4 bases and 0 bases respectively, with 7 bases between them. Germline CDR1 reads MNHNY; CDR2 reads SVGAGI (reference sequence). This CDR3 contains 13 residues.

The rearrangement links TRBV5-4 to TRBJ2-1; TRBD1 matches at 7 bases. Germline V gene lookup returns CDR1 SGHNT and CDR2 YYREEE (reference sequence). The CDR3 spans 16 residues. With 5 bases clipped from V and 2 bases from J, the junction kept 10 bases outside the gene matches. The CDR3 DNA sequence: TGTGCCAGCAGTCTGGGGAGCCAGGGGGCCTACAATGAGCAGTTCTTC. It codes for CASSLGSQGAYNEQFF.